Listed below are T cell receptor beta chains from one sample, sequenced in a study of shared clonotypes between healthy human individuals. Repertoires were generated with immunoSEQ multiplex PCR, while TCRdb's copy carries only in-frame clones and drops some. The top ten clones hold around 0.13% of a sample with more than 2 million clones, 90% to 95% of them seen once. Sequenced material: naive CD4+ T cells sorted from blood. These receptors came from a man between 18 and 29 years old in good health. CDR3s include the opening cysteine and the closing phenylalanine or tryptophan. The D gene is left open where the match is weak. Clone size appears in some rows only: once, few, many, or a class for an expanded clone.

clone_size: .; j_call: TRBJ2-7; d_call: TRBD1; v_call: TRBV25-1; cdr3_length: 15; cdr3_aa: CASSEAGQGFYEQYF; cdr3_nt: TGTGCCAGCAGTGAAGCGGGACAGGGGTTCTACGAGCAGTACTTC
clone_size: .; j_call: TRBJ2-1; d_call: .; v_call: TRBV9; cdr3_length: 16; cdr3_aa: CASSVAPGSRDNEQFF; cdr3_nt: TGTGCCAGCAGCGTTGCCCCGGGCAGCAGAGACAATGAGCAGTTCTTC
clone_size: .; j_call: TRBJ2-7; d_call: TRBD2; v_call: TRBV7-2; cdr3_length: 16; cdr3_aa: CASSLIETSGSREQYF; cdr3_nt: TGTGCCAGCAGCTTAATTGAGACTAGCGGTTCACGCGAGCAGTACTTC
clone_size: .; j_call: TRBJ2-1; d_call: TRBD2; v_call: TRBV5-1; cdr3_length: 13; cdr3_aa: CASSPGLANEQFF; cdr3_nt: TGCGCCAGCAGCCCGGGACTAGCGAATGAGCAGTTCTTC
clone_size: .; j_call: TRBJ2-1; d_call: TRBD2; v_call: TRBV7-2; cdr3_length: 16; cdr3_aa: CASSLATGGGYNEQFF; cdr3_nt: TGTGCCAGCAGCTTAGCGACGGGCGGGGGCTACAATGAGCAGTTCTTC
clone_size: .; j_call: TRBJ2-1; d_call: .; v_call: TRBV29-1; cdr3_length: 12; cdr3_aa: CSVVRGGNEQFF; cdr3_nt: TGCAGCGTTGTCAGGGGCGGTAATGAGCAGTTCTTC
clone_size: once; j_call: TRBJ2-2; d_call: .; v_call: TRBV2; cdr3_length: 14; cdr3_aa: CASSDSRVGGELFF; cdr3_nt: TGTGCCAGCAGTGACTCCCGGGTTGGCGGGGAGCTGTTTTTT
clone_size: .; j_call: TRBJ2-7; d_call: TRBD2; v_call: TRBV6-5; cdr3_length: 14; cdr3_aa: CASSYLAGAYEQYF; cdr3_nt: TGTGCCAGCAGTTACCTAGCGGGGGCCTACGAGCAGTACTTC
clone_size: .; j_call: TRBJ2-1; d_call: .; v_call: TRBV6-1; cdr3_length: 12; cdr3_aa: CASSEASRGWFF; cdr3_nt: TGTGCCAGCAGTGAAGCGTCGAGGGGTTGGTTCTTC
clone_size: .; j_call: TRBJ1-1; d_call: .; v_call: TRBV6-1; cdr3_length: 13; cdr3_aa: CASRAGVNTEAFF; cdr3_nt: TGTGCCAGCAGGGCAGGGGTAAACACTGAAGCTTTCTTT
clone_size: .; j_call: TRBJ1-1; d_call: .; v_call: TRBV28; cdr3_length: 13; cdr3_aa: CASSLPENTEAFF; cdr3_nt: TGTGCCAGCAGTTTGCCGGAGAACACTGAAGCTTTCTTT
clone_size: .; j_call: TRBJ2-2; d_call: .; v_call: TRBV2; cdr3_length: 12; cdr3_aa: CAGRPNTGELFF; cdr3_nt: TGTGCTGGGAGGCCGAACACCGGGGAGCTGTTTTTT
clone_size: once; j_call: TRBJ1-1; d_call: .; v_call: TRBV28; cdr3_length: 13; cdr3_aa: CASPSPSRTEAFF; cdr3_nt: TGTGCCAGCCCCTCCCCATCGAGAACTGAAGCTTTCTTT
clone_size: .; j_call: TRBJ2-3; d_call: .; v_call: TRBV2; cdr3_length: 13; cdr3_aa: CASTREPTDTQYF; cdr3_nt: TGTGCCAGCACTCGGGAGCCCACAGATACGCAGTATTTT
clone_size: few; j_call: TRBJ1-5; d_call: .; v_call: TRBV6-6; cdr3_length: 16; cdr3_aa: CASSYGEGLSNQPQHF; cdr3_nt: TGTGCCAGCAGTTACGGGGAGGGACTGAGCAATCAGCCCCAGCATTTT
clone_size: .; j_call: TRBJ2-1; d_call: TRBD2; v_call: TRBV2; cdr3_length: 17; cdr3_aa: CASRLLIAGVRGNEQFF; cdr3_nt: TGTGCCAGCAGGCTTTTAATAGCGGGAGTAAGAGGCAATGAGCAGTTCTTC
clone_size: .; j_call: TRBJ1-6; d_call: .; v_call: TRBV10-2; cdr3_length: 13; cdr3_aa: CASSSTLNSPLHF; cdr3_nt: TGCGCCAGCAGTAGCACACTAAATTCACCCCTCCACTTT
clone_size: .; j_call: TRBJ2-4; d_call: .; v_call: TRBV7-9; cdr3_length: 13; cdr3_aa: CASWEDSKNIQYF; cdr3_nt: TGTGCCAGCTGGGAAGACAGCAAAAACATTCAGTACTTC
clone_size: .; j_call: TRBJ1-5; d_call: .; v_call: TRBV5-1; cdr3_length: 16; cdr3_aa: CASSLESRQGNQPQHF; cdr3_nt: TGCGCCAGCAGCTTGGAGAGTCGGCAGGGGAATCAGCCCCAGCATTTT
clone_size: .; j_call: TRBJ1-5; d_call: .; v_call: TRBV30; cdr3_length: 14; cdr3_aa: CAWGPGNPRQPQHF; cdr3_nt: TGTGCCTGGGGCCCGGGTAACCCGCGACAGCCCCAGCATTTT
clone_size: .; j_call: TRBJ2-1; d_call: .; v_call: TRBV18; cdr3_length: 15; cdr3_aa: CASSPPPSQGNEQFF; cdr3_nt: TGTGCCAGCTCACCCCCACCAAGTCAGGGTAATGAGCAGTTCTTC
clone_size: .; j_call: TRBJ1-2; d_call: .; v_call: TRBV7-9; cdr3_length: 12; cdr3_aa: CASAGAATGYTF; cdr3_nt: TGTGCCAGCGCAGGGGCAGCCACTGGCTACACCTTC
clone_size: few; j_call: TRBJ1-1; d_call: .; v_call: TRBV9; cdr3_length: 13; cdr3_aa: CASSVDVDTEAFF; cdr3_nt: TGTGCCAGCAGCGTAGATGTGGACACTGAAGCTTTCTTT
clone_size: .; j_call: TRBJ2-1; d_call: TRBD1; v_call: TRBV7-3; cdr3_length: 14; cdr3_aa: CASSYRGDYNEQFF; cdr3_nt: TGTGCCAGCAGCTACAGGGGGGACTACAATGAGCAGTTCTTC
clone_size: .; j_call: TRBJ2-2; d_call: TRBD1; v_call: TRBV18; cdr3_length: 15; cdr3_aa: CASSLSTGTTGELFF; cdr3_nt: TGTGCCAGCTCACTATCGACAGGGACCACCGGGGAGCTGTTTTTT
clone_size: once; j_call: TRBJ2-2; d_call: .; v_call: TRBV18; cdr3_length: 13; cdr3_aa: CASGSRGTGELFF; cdr3_nt: TGTGCCAGTGGTTCGCGAGGGACCGGGGAGCTGTTTTTT
clone_size: .; j_call: TRBJ2-4; d_call: .; v_call: TRBV11-2; cdr3_length: 16; cdr3_aa: CASSLGALLAKNIQYF; cdr3_nt: TGTGCCAGCAGCCTCGGGGCGTTACTAGCCAAAAACATTCAGTACTTC
clone_size: .; j_call: TRBJ1-3; d_call: .; v_call: TRBV7-8; cdr3_length: 16; cdr3_aa: CASSFGAASSGNTIYF; cdr3_nt: TGTGCCAGCAGCTTTGGGGCAGCTTCCTCTGGAAACACCATATATTTT
clone_size: .; j_call: TRBJ1-2; d_call: .; v_call: TRBV7-6; cdr3_length: 17; cdr3_aa: CASSSQASGLRNYGYTF; cdr3_nt: TGTGCCAGCAGCTCCCAAGCGTCGGGGCTAAGGAACTATGGCTACACCTTC
clone_size: .; j_call: TRBJ2-7; d_call: .; v_call: TRBV19; cdr3_length: 12; cdr3_aa: CASSKSGFEQYF; cdr3_nt: TGTGCCAGTAGCAAAAGCGGATTCGAGCAGTACTTC
clone_size: .; j_call: TRBJ2-5; d_call: .; v_call: TRBV7-9; cdr3_length: 14; cdr3_aa: CASILGTHQETQYF; cdr3_nt: TGTGCCAGCATCCTCGGGACACATCAAGAGACCCAGTACTTC
clone_size: .; j_call: TRBJ1-2; d_call: TRBD1; v_call: TRBV27; cdr3_length: 13; cdr3_aa: CASSSSTGEPYTF; cdr3_nt: TGTGCCAGCAGTTCGTCGACAGGGGAGCCCTACACCTTC
clone_size: .; j_call: TRBJ1-6; d_call: .; v_call: TRBV7-2; cdr3_length: 16; cdr3_aa: CASSERTLQGGSPLHF; cdr3_nt: TGTGCCAGCAGCGAACGGACACTCCAAGGGGGTTCACCCCTCCACTTT
clone_size: .; j_call: TRBJ2-7; d_call: TRBD2; v_call: TRBV2; cdr3_length: 15; cdr3_aa: CASSEKAGGSYEQYF; cdr3_nt: TGTGCCAGCAGTGAGAAGGCGGGAGGATCCTACGAGCAGTACTTC
clone_size: .; j_call: TRBJ2-1; d_call: TRBD2; v_call: TRBV5-6; cdr3_length: 15; cdr3_aa: CASSLASGGYNEQFF; cdr3_nt: TGTGCCAGCAGCTTGGCTAGCGGGGGGTACAATGAGCAGTTCTTC
clone_size: once; j_call: TRBJ1-2; d_call: .; v_call: TRBV5-1; cdr3_length: 16; cdr3_aa: CASSRIPRGALFGYTF; cdr3_nt: TGCGCCAGCAGTCGCATTCCCAGGGGAGCGCTGTTTGGCTACACCTTC
clone_size: .; j_call: TRBJ2-1; d_call: .; v_call: TRBV4-3; cdr3_length: 20; cdr3_aa: CASSQSREGRGTSSYNEQFF; cdr3_nt: TGCGCCAGCAGCCAATCGCGCGAGGGTCGGGGAACGAGCTCCTACAATGAGCAGTTCTTC